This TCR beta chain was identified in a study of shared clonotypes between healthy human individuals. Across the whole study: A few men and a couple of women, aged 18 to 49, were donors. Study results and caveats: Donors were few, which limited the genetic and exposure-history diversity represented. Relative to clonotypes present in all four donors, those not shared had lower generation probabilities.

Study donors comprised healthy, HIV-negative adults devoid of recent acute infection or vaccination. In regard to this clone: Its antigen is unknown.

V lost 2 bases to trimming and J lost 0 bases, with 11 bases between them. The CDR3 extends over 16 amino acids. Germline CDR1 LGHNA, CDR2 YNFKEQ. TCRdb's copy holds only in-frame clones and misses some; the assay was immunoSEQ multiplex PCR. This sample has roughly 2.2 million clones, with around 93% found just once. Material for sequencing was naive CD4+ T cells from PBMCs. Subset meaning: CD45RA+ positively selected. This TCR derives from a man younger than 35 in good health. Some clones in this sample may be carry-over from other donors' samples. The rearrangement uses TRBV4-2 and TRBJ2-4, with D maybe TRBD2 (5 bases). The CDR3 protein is CASSQTSREAKNIQYF. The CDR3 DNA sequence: TGTGCCAGCAGCCAAACATCTCGGGAAGCCAAAAACATTCAGTACTTC.